The 9 T cell receptor beta chains presented below share a single source sample, sequenced in a study of T cell clonality in common variable immunodeficiency. TCRdb keeps only in-frame clones here, not all; method: immunoSEQ multiplex PCR. This sample has fewer than 30,000 clones and no singletons, with over 25% in the ten largest. Points from the study as a whole: In common variable immunodeficiency, TCR beta chains reportedly carried fewer deletions and N-nucleotide insertions.

Which antigens these TCRs recognize remains unknown. The sequenced material came from peripheral blood mononuclear cells. These receptor sequences come from a human donor with common variable immunodeficiency.

Note on this clone: The read finishes 3 residues shy of the CDR3 end, and the germline J gene is used to complete it. This chain joins TRBV18 and TRBJ1-6, with 9 bases identical to TRBD1. The CDR3 is 16 amino acids. Looked up from germline, CDR1 is KGHSH and CDR2 is LQKENI. Unmatched junction bases numbered 8, after V lost 3 bases and J lost 8 bases. The CDR3 sequence: CASSPQDRGRDSPLHF. CDR3 DNA (partial): TGTGCCAGCTCACCCCAGGACAGGGGTCGAGATTCACCC.

In its sample, this clone was seen many times. The observed sequence ends 3 residues before the CDR3 terminus, with the missing tail filled in from the germline J gene. The V gene is TRBV20-1, the J gene TRBJ1-3; no definite D call. Deletions cut 1 base from V and 0 bases from J, with 7 bases between. Germline V gene lookup returns CDR1 DFQATT and CDR2 SNEGSKA (reference sequence). The CDR3 totals 14 residues. The CDR3 reads CSARAVSSGNTIYF. The DNA read from the CDR3 is TGCAGTGCTAGAGCAGTCTCCTCTGGAAACACC.

This clone has a handful of counts. Read coverage stops 3 residues before the CDR3 terminus; the germline J gene supplies the remainder. The chain employs TRBV6-2 or TRBV6-3 and TRBJ2-4, with D tentatively TRBD1 (6 bases). CDR3 length: 14 residues. V shed 7 bases and J shed 6 bases, with 16 bases lying between them. Germline CDR1 is MNHEY and CDR2 is SVGEGT. The CDR3 sequence: CASTKPGARNIQYF. The CDR3 bases that were read are TGTGCCAGCACAAAGCCAGGGGCGAGAAACATT.

A word on this clone: Coverage ceases 3 residues before the CDR3 finishes, and the germline J gene fills in the end. This chain joins TRBV2 and TRBJ2-3, with D uncertain. Trimming shortened V by 9 bases and J by 0 bases, and 4 bases separated the two germline ends. The germline CDR1 and CDR2 sequences are SNHLY and FYNNEI. The CDR3 has 11 amino acids. Incomplete CDR3 DNA: TGTGCCAGTCCTAGCACAGATACG. It translates to CASPSTDT. The entire CDR3 is CASPSTDTQYF.

On this clone itself: The missing CDR3 end, 3 residues past where the read stops, is filled in from the germline J gene. The rearrangement joins TRBV19 to TRBJ1-6; D gene ambiguous. The CDR3 has 15 amino acids. The ends were cut back, 5 bases at V and 10 bases at J, with 18 bases in the middle. Looked up from germline, CDR1 is LNHDA and CDR2 is SQIVND (reference sequence). CDR3 DNA, as far as it was read: TGTGCCAGTAGTTCACAGACGGGAGCGGGGTCACCC. Translating gives CASSSQTGAGSP. The whole CDR3 protein is CASSSQTGAGSPLHF.

At least ten counts were recorded for this clone. The junction and the germline gene differ at one end; a read error may be behind it. The DNA read from the CDR3 is TGCGCCAGCAGCCAATCTTCAATCTCGGGGAATGAAAAA. It yields the protein CASSQSSISGNEK. In full, the CDR3 is CASSQSSISGNEKLFF. This rearrangement joins TRBV4-2 to TRBJ1-4; no reliable D call. The observed sequence ends 3 residues before the CDR3 terminus, with the missing tail filled in from the germline J gene. Germline V gene data show CDR1 as LGHNA and CDR2 as YNFKEQ. CDR3 size: 16 residues.

Relative to its sample, this clone is medium-sized. The read halts 3 residues ahead of the CDR3 end, with the missing end drawn from the germline J gene. The chain is built from TRBV29-1 and TRBJ2-7; the D is unclear. The CDR3 length is 10 residues. The V and J ends lost 6 bases and 6 bases respectively, with 9 bases between them. Germline V lookup: CDR1 SQVTM, CDR2 ANQGSEA. CDR3 DNA, as far as it was read: TGCAGCGTGAGACTTAGCGAG. Translating gives CSVRLSE. In full, the CDR3 reads CSVRLSEQYF.

This clone showed up just a few times. The CDR3 end is not reached by the read, which stops 3 residues before it; the germline J gene fills it in. This chain uses TRBV6-2 or TRBV6-3 with TRBJ2-2; tentatively, D is TRBD2 (6 bases). This CDR3 spans 16 amino acids. V shed 5 bases and J shed 3 bases, with 16 bases lying between them. Germline V gene lookup returns CDR1 MNHEY and CDR2 SVGEGT. CDR3 region: CASSRTYSGYTGELFF. The sequenced CDR3 bases are TGTGCCAGCAGTCGAACCTACAGCGGGTACACCGGGGAG.

As for this clone: The read halts 3 residues ahead of the CDR3 end, with the missing end drawn from the germline J gene. This chain connects TRBV7-2 to TRBJ1-2; D gene ambiguous. The CDR3 spans 14 residues. From germline, CDR1 is SGHTA and CDR2 FQGNSA. CDR3 DNA, as far as it was read: TGTGCCAGCAGCTTAGCGGTGAGGTTACAGGGC. This codes for CASSLAVRLQG. In full, the CDR3 reads CASSLAVRLQGYTF.